This TCR beta chain was documented in a study of T cells in Graves' hyperthyroidism and ophthalmopathy. General study results and limits: A model built on 13 V-J features separated ophthalmopathy from stable hyperthyroidism. Model predictions of ophthalmopathy came a median around 6.5 months before onset. Researchers found most expanded thyroid clonotypes above 0.001 in blood as well.

Trimming removed 2 bases at V and 1 base at J, with 5 bases between. The V gene's germline CDR1 is WSHSY and CDR2 SAAADI. The CDR3 loop spans 13 amino acids. Notes on this clonotype: Its antigen is not identified.

Uncontrolled infection, other autoimmune disease, pregnancy or lactation barred patients from enrollment. Template material for amplifying TCR beta CDR3 regions consisted of RNA transcripts. HTBI primers were employed in a first-round RT-PCR of the TCR CDR3. TCRdb passed the multiplex PCR reads through MiXCR, listing each CDR3 protein once. The profile shows 480,000 or so distinct CDR3 sequences, roughly 45% of them singletons. The sequence came from an adult woman with Graves' disease, either hyperthyroidism or ophthalmopathy (not recorded which). The V call is TRBV10-2, the J call TRBJ1-1, with D unresolved. The specimen was peripheral blood or thyroid tissue (not recorded which). The CDR3 DNA is TGCGCCAGCAGTGAGGCGGGGAACACTGAAGCTTTCTTT. Its translation: CASSEAGNTEAFF.